This is a list of T cell receptor beta chains from one sample in a study of shared clonotypes between healthy human individuals. Sequencing was performed with immunoSEQ multiplex PCR; in TCRdb, only in-frame clones are kept and a portion is missing. The repertoire holds around 1.5 million clones, with approximately 98% as singletons. Sequencing was performed on naive CD4+ T cells sorted from blood. The origin of the receptors is a young man in good health. The CDR3 runs from the conserved cysteine through the conserved F or W. The D gene is left open where the match is weak. Size values are once, few and many counts, or a class for expanded clones, and some rows have none.

length | J | V | D | size | CDR3 | DNA
15 | TRBJ1-2 | TRBV7-9 | TRBD1 | . | CASSLGTGEGYGYTF | TGTGCCAGCAGCTTGGGGACAGGGGAGGGCTATGGCTACACCTTC
16 | TRBJ1-3 | TRBV5-1 | . | . | CASSLEVTGISNTIYF | TGCGCCAGCAGCTTGGAAGTTACGGGAATATCGAACACCATATATTTT
15 | TRBJ2-7 | TRBV15 | . | . | CATSRDNSRTVGQYF | TGTGCCACCAGCAGAGATAACTCAAGGACAGTCGGGCAGTACTTC
9 | TRBJ2-7 | TRBV6-1 | . | . | CASSPEQYF | TGTGCCAGCAGTCCCGAGCAGTACTTC
14 | TRBJ2-5 | TRBV9 | TRBD2 | . | CASSRTSAKETQYF | TGTGCCAGCAGCCGGACTAGCGCCAAAGAGACCCAGTACTTC
12 | TRBJ2-5 | TRBV7-2 | . | . | CASSLAGRTQYF | TGTGCCAGCAGCTTAGCGGGTCGGACCCAGTACTTC
16 | TRBJ2-7 | TRBV4-1 | TRBD1 | . | CASSQDPGTGYYEQYF | TGCGCCAGCAGCCAAGACCCCGGGACAGGATACTACGAGCAGTACTTC
15 | TRBJ1-4 | TRBV11-2 | . | . | CASSLGGRSNEKLFF | TGTGCCAGCAGCTTAGGAGGCCGATCTAATGAAAAACTGTTTTTT
14 | TRBJ1-3 | TRBV12-5 | TRBD1 | once | CASGPGQGSNTIYF | TGTGCTAGTGGCCCGGGACAGGGGTCGAACACCATATATTTT
14 | TRBJ1-2 | TRBV19 | . | . | CASSLWTEGSGYTF | TGTGCCAGTAGTCTCTGGACCGAAGGCTCCGGCTACACCTTC
15 | TRBJ1-4 | TRBV28 | TRBD1 | . | CASSYPDRGLEKLFF | TGTGCCAGCAGTTACCCTGACAGGGGGCTCGAAAAACTGTTTTTT
15 | TRBJ2-7 | TRBV5-1 | . | . | CASSYGIKSSYEQYF | TGCGCCAGCAGCTACGGGATCAAGAGCTCCTACGAGCAGTACTTC
13 | TRBJ2-7 | TRBV5-1 | . | . | CASSTTGTYEQYF | TGCGCCAGCAGCACAACAGGAACCTACGAGCAGTACTTC
14 | TRBJ2-2 | TRBV2 | . | once | CASSAYYNTGELFF | TGTGCCAGCAGCGCCTATTACAACACCGGGGAGCTGTTTTTT
12 | TRBJ2-1 | TRBV15 | TRBD1 | . | CATSRDRAVQFF | TGTGCCACCAGCAGGGACAGGGCGGTTCAGTTCTTC
15 | TRBJ2-1 | TRBV19 | TRBD2 | . | CATRTSGPSYNEQFF | TGTGCCACCAGGACTAGCGGGCCGTCCTACAATGAGCAGTTCTTC
14 | TRBJ2-5 | TRBV18 | . | . | CASSPGQQEETQYF | TGTGCCAGCTCACCGGGGCAGCAGGAAGAGACCCAGTACTTC
14 | TRBJ2-7 | TRBV7-9 | . | once | CASSPTGLNYEQYF | TGTGCCAGCAGCCCCACGGGACTCAACTACGAGCAGTACTTC
15 | TRBJ2-1 | TRBV5-1 | TRBD2 | . | CASSVGLAGVYEQFF | TGCGCCAGCAGCGTCGGACTAGCGGGCGTATATGAGCAGTTCTTC
15 | TRBJ2-2 | TRBV19 | TRBD1 | . | CASSGGTGRRGELFF | TGTGCCAGTAGTGGAGGGACAGGGAGGCGCGGGGAGCTGTTTTTT
14 | TRBJ2-7 | TRBV9 | . | . | CASSAGTVAYEQYF | TGTGCCAGCAGCGCAGGGACGGTGGCCTACGAGCAGTACTTC
15 | TRBJ1-5 | TRBV5-1 | . | once | CASSLGFGGDQPQHF | TGCGCCAGCAGCTTGGGATTCGGGGGTGATCAGCCCCAGCATTTT
13 | TRBJ2-7 | TRBV6-5 | TRBD2 | . | CASGRTSHYEQYF | TGTGCCAGCGGACGGACTAGCCACTACGAGCAGTACTTC
15 | TRBJ2-5 | TRBV6-4 | . | . | CAIGPGRLAQETQYF | TGTGCCATCGGCCCCGGACGGCTAGCCCAAGAGACCCAGTACTTC
16 | TRBJ2-1 | TRBV9 | TRBD2 | . | CASSPLGAGVINEQFF | TGTGCCAGCAGCCCCCTTGGAGCGGGAGTTATCAATGAGCAGTTCTTC
15 | TRBJ2-5 | TRBV5-4 | TRBD2 | . | CASTEYSGSAETQYF | TGTGCCAGCACCGAGTATAGCGGGAGTGCGGAGACCCAGTACTTC
12 | TRBJ1-3 | TRBV7-2 | . | . | CASSLQGNTIYF | TGTGCCAGCAGCCTACAGGGAAACACCATATATTTT
15 | TRBJ1-1 | TRBV19 | . | . | CASSIFNPGNTEAFF | TGTGCCAGTAGTATTTTTAACCCAGGGAACACTGAAGCTTTCTTT
13 | TRBJ2-7 | TRBV19 | . | . | CASSRDVSYEQYF | TGTGCCAGTAGTAGGGACGTCTCCTACGAGCAGTACTTC
14 | TRBJ2-7 | TRBV7-2 | . | . | CASSFGPTGYEQYF | TGTGCCAGCAGCTTTGGGCCCACAGGGTACGAGCAGTACTTC
14 | TRBJ1-1 | TRBV28 | . | . | CASSEGRRNTEAFF | TGTGCCAGCAGTGAGGGACGGCGGAACACTGAAGCTTTCTTT
16 | TRBJ2-7 | TRBV14 | TRBD2 | . | CASSSGTRARGWEQYF | TGTGCCAGCAGCAGCGGGACCCGGGCAAGGGGATGGGAGCAGTACTTC
16 | TRBJ2-7 | TRBV11-2 | . | . | CASSHWAQSTAFVQYF | TGTGCCAGCAGCCACTGGGCCCAATCGACAGCCTTCGTTCAGTACTTC
14 | TRBJ2-7 | TRBV5-4 | . | . | CASSLMVGENEQYF | TGTGCCAGCAGCTTGATGGTGGGAGAGAATGAGCAGTACTTC
13 | TRBJ1-2 | TRBV19 | . | . | CASNFLGANGYTF | TGTGCCAGCAACTTCTTGGGGGCCAATGGCTACACCTTC
12 | TRBJ2-7 | TRBV6-1 | . | . | CASRDWGLGVRF | TGTGCCAGCAGAGACTGGGGCCTGGGGGTGCGGTTC
17 | TRBJ2-3 | TRBV5-1 | TRBD2 | . | CASSWDEAGEEVDTQYF | TGCGCCAGCAGCTGGGACGAGGCGGGAGAGGAAGTAGATACGCAGTATTTT
15 | TRBJ2-1 | TRBV7-2 | TRBD2 | . | CASSLGLAGDNEQFF | TGTGCCAGCAGCCTGGGACTAGCGGGCGACAATGAGCAGTTCTTC
15 | TRBJ2-2 | TRBV5-1 | TRBD1 | . | CASSRGQAVTGELFF | TGCGCCAGCAGCCGGGGACAGGCGGTCACCGGGGAGCTGTTTTTT
15 | TRBJ2-6 | TRBV27 | . | . | CASSFQSSGANVLTF | TGTGCCAGCAGTTTTCAGAGCTCTGGGGCCAACGTCCTGACTTTC
14 | TRBJ2-1 | TRBV5-1 | . | . | CASSTGPEHNEQFF | TGCGCCAGCAGCACGGGGCCCGAGCACAATGAGCAGTTCTTC
14 | TRBJ2-2 | TRBV5-8 | . | . | CASSLLSNTGELFF | TGTGCCAGCAGCTTGCTTAGCAACACCGGGGAGCTGTTTTTT
13 | TRBJ1-1 | TRBV28 | . | . | CASSPSLNTEAFF | TGTGCCAGCAGTCCTAGTCTGAACACTGAAGCTTTCTTT
13 | TRBJ2-4 | TRBV5-4 | . | . | CASSLVRGGIQYF | TGTGCCAGCAGCTTGGTGAGGGGTGGTATTCAGTACTTC
14 | TRBJ2-3 | TRBV5-1 | . | . | CASSLGGVPDTQYF | TGCGCCAGCAGCTTGGGGGGGGTCCCAGATACGCAGTATTTT
14 | TRBJ2-7 | TRBV28 | . | . | CASSRQTGRYEQYF | TGTGCCAGCAGCCGCCAGACCGGGCGCTACGAGCAGTACTTC
12 | TRBJ2-5 | TRBV10-1 | TRBD1 | . | CASQGTGETQYF | TGCGCCAGCCAAGGGACAGGAGAGACCCAGTACTTC
16 | TRBJ1-1 | TRBV7-6 | TRBD1 | once | CASSLAPGTVNTEAFF | TGTGCCAGCAGCTTAGCGCCCGGGACAGTGAACACTGAAGCTTTCTTT
14 | TRBJ2-7 | TRBV5-6 | TRBD2 | once | CASSLAGGNYEQYF | TGTGCCAGCAGCTTGGCGGGAGGGAACTACGAGCAGTACTTC
16 | TRBJ2-1 | TRBV18 | TRBD1 | . | CASSPSGQGIYNEQFF | TGTGCCAGCTCACCGTCGGGACAGGGGATCTACAATGAGCAGTTCTTC
15 | TRBJ1-2 | TRBV16 | . | . | CASSQSRLGGDGYTF | TGTGCCAGCAGCCAATCGAGATTGGGGGGGGACGGCTACACCTTC
15 | TRBJ1-4 | TRBV7-8 | TRBD1 | . | CASSLGTGGGEKLFF | TGTGCCAGCAGCTTAGGGACAGGCGGGGGTGAAAAACTGTTTTTT
15 | TRBJ2-3 | TRBV5-6 | . | . | CASSLVTDNTDTQYF | TGTGCCAGCAGCTTGGTGACGGACAACACAGATACGCAGTATTTT
16 | TRBJ2-5 | TRBV10-3 | TRBD1 | . | CAISGFVGTGEETQYF | TGTGCCATCAGTGGTTTCGTTGGGACAGGAGAAGAGACCCAGTACTTC